This TCR beta chain was obtained from a study of T-cell memory formation after mild COVID-19. On the study more broadly: The two donors had largely donor-specific TCR clusters. Study-wide findings and caveats: Memory from before infection featured some responding clones, which suggests cross-reactive memory joined. Mainly CM and EM harbored the contracting CD4+ clones; mainly EMRA harbored the CD8+ ones.

Ten or more counts support this clonotype. Antigen unknown. Barcoded TCR alpha and TCR beta cDNA libraries with UMIs came from 5'RACE using constant-segment primers. TCRdb reprocessed the 5' RACE reads via MiXCR and lists one record per CDR3 protein. The sample has some 120,000 distinct CDR3 sequences; about 16% are singletons. V dropped 5 bases and J dropped 5 bases, with 12 bases sitting between them. This CDR3 comprises 13 residues. Germline V gene data show CDR1 as SGHRS and CDR2 as YFSETQ. The chain uses TRBV5-1 and TRBJ2-3; D might be TRBD1 or TRBD2, each matching 5 bases. The specimen was PBMCs or a T cell subset sorted from them (not recorded which). This sequence was found in an adult woman who had mild COVID-19 (a few samples of this study predate the infection). Cell type and time point are not known. As DNA, the CDR3 is TGCGCCAGCAGTTCAGGGACGGGAGATACGCAGTATTTT. It codes for CASSSGTGDTQYF.